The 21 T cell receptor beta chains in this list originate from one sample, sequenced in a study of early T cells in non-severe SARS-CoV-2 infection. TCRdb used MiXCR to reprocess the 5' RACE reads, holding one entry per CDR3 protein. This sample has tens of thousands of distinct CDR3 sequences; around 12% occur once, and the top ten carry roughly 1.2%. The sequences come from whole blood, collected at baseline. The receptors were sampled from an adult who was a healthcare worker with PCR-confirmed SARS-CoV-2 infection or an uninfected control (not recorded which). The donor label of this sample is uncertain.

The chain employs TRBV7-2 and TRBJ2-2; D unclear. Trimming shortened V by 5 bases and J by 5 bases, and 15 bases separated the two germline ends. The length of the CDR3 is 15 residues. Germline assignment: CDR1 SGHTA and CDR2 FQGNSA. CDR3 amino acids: CASSLGVFGTGELFF. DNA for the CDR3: TGTGCCAGCAGCCTAGGAGTATTTGGGACCGGGGAGCTGTTTTTT.

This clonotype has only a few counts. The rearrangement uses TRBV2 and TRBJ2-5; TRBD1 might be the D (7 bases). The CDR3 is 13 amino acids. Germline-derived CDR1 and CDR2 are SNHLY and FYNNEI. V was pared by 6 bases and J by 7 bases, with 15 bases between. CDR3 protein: CASRPGTAGTQYF. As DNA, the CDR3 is TGTGCCAGCAGGCCCGGGACAGCGGGGACCCAGTACTTC. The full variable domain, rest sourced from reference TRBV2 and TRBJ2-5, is EPEVTQTPSHQVTQMGQEVILRCVPISNHLYFYWYRQILGQKVEFLVSFYNNEISEKSEIFDDQFSVERPDGSNFTLKIRSTKLEDSAMYFCASRPGTAGTQYFGPGTRLLVL.

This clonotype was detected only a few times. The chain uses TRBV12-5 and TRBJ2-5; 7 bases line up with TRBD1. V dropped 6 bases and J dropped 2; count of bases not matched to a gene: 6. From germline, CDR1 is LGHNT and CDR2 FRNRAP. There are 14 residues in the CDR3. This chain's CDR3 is CASGRQGYQETQYF. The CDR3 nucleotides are TGTGCTAGTGGCCGACAGGGTTATCAAGAGACCCAGTACTTC.

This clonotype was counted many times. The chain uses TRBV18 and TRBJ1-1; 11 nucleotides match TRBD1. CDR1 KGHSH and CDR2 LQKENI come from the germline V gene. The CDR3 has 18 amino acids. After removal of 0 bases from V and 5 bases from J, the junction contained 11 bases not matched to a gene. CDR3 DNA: TGTGCCAGCTCACCACCGATCGGGACAGGGGGGGGAGGAACTGAAGCTTTCTTT. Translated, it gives CASSPPIGTGGGGTEAFF.

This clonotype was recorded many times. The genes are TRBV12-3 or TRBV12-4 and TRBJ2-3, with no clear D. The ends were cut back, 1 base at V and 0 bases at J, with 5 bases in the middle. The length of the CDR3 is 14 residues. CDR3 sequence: CASSLGGSTDTQYF. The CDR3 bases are TGTGCCAGCAGTTTAGGTGGAAGCACAGATACGCAGTATTTT.

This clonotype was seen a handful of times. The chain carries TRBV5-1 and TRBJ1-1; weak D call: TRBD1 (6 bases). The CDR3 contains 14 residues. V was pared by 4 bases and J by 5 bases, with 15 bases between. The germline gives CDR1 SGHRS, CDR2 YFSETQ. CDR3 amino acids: CASSPAGGRTEAFF. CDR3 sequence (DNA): TGCGCCAGCAGCCCGGCCGGGGGCAGGACTGAAGCTTTCTTT.

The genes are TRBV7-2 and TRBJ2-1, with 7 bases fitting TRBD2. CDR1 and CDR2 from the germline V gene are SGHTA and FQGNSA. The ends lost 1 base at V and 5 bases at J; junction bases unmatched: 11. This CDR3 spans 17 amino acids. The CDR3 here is CASSLDGERGRNNEQFF. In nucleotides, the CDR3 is TGTGCCAGCAGCTTAGATGGCGAGCGGGGAAGAAACAATGAGCAGTTCTTC.

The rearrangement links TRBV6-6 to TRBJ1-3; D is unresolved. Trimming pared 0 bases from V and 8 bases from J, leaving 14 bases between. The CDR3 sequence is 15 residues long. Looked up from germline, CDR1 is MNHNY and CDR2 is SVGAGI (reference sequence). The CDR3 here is CASSYSTGPADTIYF. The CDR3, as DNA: TGTGCCAGCAGTTACTCGACCGGCCCTGCGGACACCATATATTTT.

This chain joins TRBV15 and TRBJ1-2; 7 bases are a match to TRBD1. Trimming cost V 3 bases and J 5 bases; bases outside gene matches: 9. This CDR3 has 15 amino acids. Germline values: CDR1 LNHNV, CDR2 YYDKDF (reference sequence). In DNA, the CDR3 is TGTGCCACCAGCAGCAGACAGGGAACGGTGTATGGCTACACCTTC. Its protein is CATSSRQGTVYGYTF.

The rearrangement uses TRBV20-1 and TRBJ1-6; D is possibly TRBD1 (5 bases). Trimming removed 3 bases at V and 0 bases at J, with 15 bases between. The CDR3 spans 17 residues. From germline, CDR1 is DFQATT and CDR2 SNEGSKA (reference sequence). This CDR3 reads CSASSGTASSYNSPLHF. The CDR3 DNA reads TGCAGTGCTAGTAGTGGGACTGCTAGCTCCTATAATTCACCCCTCCACTTT.

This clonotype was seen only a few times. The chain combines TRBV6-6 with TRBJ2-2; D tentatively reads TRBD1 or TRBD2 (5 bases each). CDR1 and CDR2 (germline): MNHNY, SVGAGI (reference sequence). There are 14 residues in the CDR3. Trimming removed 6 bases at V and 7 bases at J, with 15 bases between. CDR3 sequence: CASSYRDGSGELFF. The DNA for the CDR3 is TGTGCCAGCAGCTACCGGGACGGTAGCGGGGAGCTGTTTTTT.

In nucleotides, the CDR3 is TGCAGTGCTGGACCTCGAGCGGGGGGGCGGAATGAGCAGTTCTTC. The encoded protein is CSAGPRAGGRNEQFF. The V and J genes are TRBV20-1 and TRBJ2-1; the match to TRBD2 covers 10 bases. V dropped 5 bases and J dropped 7; count of bases not matched to a gene: 11. The CDR3 extends over 15 amino acids. Germline loops: CDR1 DFQATT, CDR2 SNEGSKA (reference sequence).

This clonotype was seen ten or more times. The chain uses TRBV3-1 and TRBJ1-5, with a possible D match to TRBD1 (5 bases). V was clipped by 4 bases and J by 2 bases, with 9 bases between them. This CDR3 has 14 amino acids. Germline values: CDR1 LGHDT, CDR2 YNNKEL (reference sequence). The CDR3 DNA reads TGTGCCAGCAGCCCGGGGGAGGGCAATCAGCCCCAGCATTTT. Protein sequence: CASSPGEGNQPQHF.

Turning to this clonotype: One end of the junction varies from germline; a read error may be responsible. CDR3 coding DNA: TGCAGTGCTATCGACGGGGGCCGTCCCTATGACTACACCTTC. Its translation: CSAIDGGRPYDYTF. The chain carries TRBV20-1 and TRBJ1-2, with D tentatively TRBD1 (6 bases). This CDR3 spans 14 amino acids. CDR1 and CDR2 from the germline V gene are DFQATT and SNEGSKA (reference sequence).

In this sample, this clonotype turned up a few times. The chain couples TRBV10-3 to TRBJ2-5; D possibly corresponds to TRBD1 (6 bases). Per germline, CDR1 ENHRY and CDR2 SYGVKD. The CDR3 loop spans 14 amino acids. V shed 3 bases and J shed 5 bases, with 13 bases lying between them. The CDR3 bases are TGTGCCATCAGTGAATCCGGGCAGGGGGAGACCCAGTACTTC. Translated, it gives CAISESGQGETQYF.

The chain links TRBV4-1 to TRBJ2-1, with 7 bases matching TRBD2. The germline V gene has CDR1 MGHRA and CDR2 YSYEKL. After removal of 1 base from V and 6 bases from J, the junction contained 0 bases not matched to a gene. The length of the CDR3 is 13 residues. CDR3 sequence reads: CASSQGGGNEQFF. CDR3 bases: TGCGCCAGCAGCCAAGGGGGGGGCAATGAGCAGTTCTTC.

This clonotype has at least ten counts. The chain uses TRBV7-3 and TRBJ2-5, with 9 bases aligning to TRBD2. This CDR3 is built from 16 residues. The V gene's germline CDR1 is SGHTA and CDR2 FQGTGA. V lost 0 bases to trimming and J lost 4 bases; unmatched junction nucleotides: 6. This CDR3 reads CASSLTGTTSGETQYF. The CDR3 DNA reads TGTGCCAGCAGCTTAACGGGGACGACTAGCGGAGAGACCCAGTACTTC.

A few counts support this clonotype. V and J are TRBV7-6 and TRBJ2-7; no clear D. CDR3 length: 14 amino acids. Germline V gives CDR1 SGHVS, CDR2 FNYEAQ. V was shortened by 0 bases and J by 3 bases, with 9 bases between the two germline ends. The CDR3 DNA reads TGTGCCAGCAGCTTAGCGGCAGCAGACTACGAGCAGTACGTC. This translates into CASSLAAADYEQYV.

The CDR3 protein is CSVAGTGWVRTDTQYF. CDR3 in DNA: TGCAGCGTTGCCGGGACAGGGTGGGTTCGCACAGATACGCAGTATTTT. This chain uses TRBV29-1 with TRBJ2-3; 9 positions match TRBD1. The V segment lost 4 bases and the J segment 1 base; nucleotides outside the gene matches: 9. CDR3 length equals 16 residues. In germline, CDR1 is SQVTM, CDR2 ANQGSEA.

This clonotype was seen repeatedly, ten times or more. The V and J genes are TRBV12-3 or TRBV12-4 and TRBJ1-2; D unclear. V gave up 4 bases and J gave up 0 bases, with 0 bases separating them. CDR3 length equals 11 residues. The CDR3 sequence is CASSSNYGYTF. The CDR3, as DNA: TGTGCCAGCAGTTCTAACTATGGCTACACCTTC.

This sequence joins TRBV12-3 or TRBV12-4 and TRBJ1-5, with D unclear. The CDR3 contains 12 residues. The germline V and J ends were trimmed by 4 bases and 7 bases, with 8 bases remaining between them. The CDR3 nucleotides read TGTGCCAGCAGTTGGGTCGGGCAGCCCCAGCATTTT. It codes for CASSWVGQPQHF.